These T cell receptor beta chains were read from a single sample in a study of beta chain features in type 1 diabetes. Clones were read by immunoSEQ multiplex PCR, and TCRdb kept only the in-frame ones, dropping some. Of roughly 310,000 clones listed, approximately 10% are singletons. Source material: naive CD4+ T cells from blood. These receptors came from a woman between 25 and 40 years old in good health. Both conserved end residues are part of each CDR3. A D gene is named only where the DNA matches it firmly. Where a row states a size, it is once, few, many or the class of an expanded clone; other rows omit it.

v_gene	j_gene	abundance	d_gene	CDR3nt	CDR3aa
TRBV5-1	TRBJ2-7	few	TRBD1	TGCGCCAGCAGCTTGGGCCGGGACAGGGTCCCCTACGAGCAGTACTTC	CASSLGRDRVPYEQYF
TRBV19	TRBJ2-5	NA	TRBD2	TGTGCCAGTAATCGTACTAGCGGGAGAGCTTACCCAGAGACCCAGTACTTC	CASNRTSGRAYPETQYF
TRBV25-1	TRBJ2-2	few	TRBD1	TGTGCCAGCAGTGACGACAGGGTGGGGTCCGGGGAGCTGTTTTTT	CASSDDRVGSGELFF
TRBV6-6	TRBJ2-3	NA	TRBD2	TGTGCCAGCAGTTGGGGTAGCGGGACCCTCACAGATACGCAGTATTTT	CASSWGSGTLTDTQYF
TRBV27	TRBJ2-1	NA	TRBD2	TGTGCCAGCAAACCAGCGGGAGGGTACAATGAGCAGTTCTTC	CASKPAGGYNEQFF
TRBV11-1	TRBJ2-5	NA	TRBD1	TGTGCCAGCAGCTTCGGCCCCGGACAGGGAAAAGAGACCCAGTACTTC	CASSFGPGQGKETQYF
TRBV27	TRBJ2-3	few	NA	TGTGCCAGCAGTCGGACTCAACGCACAGATACGCAGTATTTT	CASSRTQRTDTQYF
TRBV15	TRBJ2-1	NA	TRBD2	TGTGCCACTAGCCGGGGCGGGAGAAGCTCCTACAATGAGCAGTTCTTC	CATSRGGRSSYNEQFF
TRBV30	TRBJ2-3	few	NA	TGTGCCTGGAGATCCCCTAGCACAGATACGCAGTATTTT	CAWRSPSTDTQYF
TRBV4-3	TRBJ2-3	few	NA	TGCGCCAGCAGCCAACGCCAGGGGACGCAGTATTTT	CASSQRQGTQYF
TRBV19	TRBJ2-1	few	TRBD2	TGTGCCAGTAGTATCGGACTAGCAGAGAACAATGAGCAGTTCTTC	CASSIGLAENNEQFF
TRBV29-1	TRBJ2-3	NA	NA	TGCAGCGTTGAGAGGGTTAGCGCAGATACGCAGTATTTT	CSVERVSADTQYF
TRBV5-6	TRBJ1-1	few	NA	TGTGCCAGCAGCTTAGACAAGAAGCTGAACACTGAAGCTTTCTTT	CASSLDKKLNTEAFF
TRBV27	TRBJ1-2	few	TRBD1	TGTGCCAGCAGTTTACAAACGGGACAGGATGTTGGCTACACCTTC	CASSLQTGQDVGYTF
TRBV6-1	TRBJ1-2	few	NA	TGTGCCAGCAGCCTGACAGAGAACTATGGCTACACCTTC	CASSLTENYGYTF
TRBV19	TRBJ2-7	NA	TRBD1	TGTGCCAGTAGTCCGCGGACAGGGAACTCCTACGAGCAGTACTTC	CASSPRTGNSYEQYF
TRBV7-8	TRBJ2-3	few	NA	TGTGCCAGCAGCTTTAGCAGATCCCATAGCACAGATACGCAGTATTTT	CASSFSRSHSTDTQYF
TRBV6-6	TRBJ2-2	NA	NA	TGTGCCAGCAGGCTGGGACAAAACACCGGGGAGCTGTTTTTT	CASRLGQNTGELFF
TRBV29-1	TRBJ1-2	few	TRBD1	TGCAGCGCCCGGGACAGTAGCTTCTATACCTTC	CSARDSSFYTF
TRBV27	TRBJ2-5	NA	TRBD2	TGTGCCAGCAGTCCAACGGGACTAGCGGGAGGGCCACTGTACTTC	CASSPTGLAGGPLYF
TRBV30	TRBJ1-2	NA	NA	TGTGCCTGGAGCGATAATAGCTATGGCTACACCTTC	CAWSDNSYGYTF
TRBV4-1	TRBJ2-5	NA	NA	TGCGCCAGCTTGGGGGCGAGACACGGAACATGGCCTCAAGAGACCCAGTACTTC	CASLGARHGTWPQETQYF
TRBV7-8	TRBJ2-3	NA	NA	TGTGCCAGCAGCTATCTGACTAGGAGCGCAGATACGCAGTATTTT	CASSYLTRSADTQYF
TRBV29-1	TRBJ1-2	few	TRBD1	TGCAGCGTTGCGACAGGGGTTGACTATGGCTACACCTTC	CSVATGVDYGYTF
TRBV4-2	TRBJ1-3	NA	NA	TGTGCCAGCAGTCGCGATGCGCAGGGGTCAGGAAACACCATATATTTT	CASSRDAQGSGNTIYF
TRBV6-5	TRBJ2-1	NA	TRBD2	TGTGCCAGCAGTTACTCATTAGCGGGAGCGTTTGAGCAGTTCTTC	CASSYSLAGAFEQFF
TRBV11-2	TRBJ1-1	NA	NA	TGTGCCAGCAGCTTAGAACTCACTGAAGCTTTCTTT	CASSLELTEAFF
TRBV13	TRBJ2-7	few	NA	TGTGCCAGCAGCTTTAGGGGGTTCTACGAGCAGTACTTC	CASSFRGFYEQYF
TRBV7-3	TRBJ2-1	few	NA	TGTGCCAGCAGCGTACAAAGCAGCGGTAGGGAGCAGTTCTTC	CASSVQSSGREQFF
TRBV9	TRBJ2-3	few	NA	TGTGCCAGCAGCTCACGAAATCGGGGAGATACGCAGTATTTT	CASSSRNRGDTQYF
TRBV4-2	TRBJ2-1	NA	TRBD2	TGTGCCAGCAGCCAAGTGCAGGGACTAGCGGGAGAATCAGGATATGAGCAGTTCTTC	CASSQVQGLAGESGYEQFF
TRBV25-1	TRBJ1-2	NA	NA	TGTGCCAGCCGAAGGGGTGACTATGGCTACACCTTC	CASRRGDYGYTF
TRBV30	TRBJ2-3	NA	TRBD2	TGTGCCTGGATTAGCGGGAGCACAGATACGCAGTATTTT	CAWISGSTDTQYF
TRBV7-9	TRBJ2-5	NA	NA	TGTGCCAGCAGCTTAGGAGGGTTTCAAGAGACCCAGTACTTC	CASSLGGFQETQYF
TRBV6-5	TRBJ2-1	few	TRBD1	TGTGCCAGCTTGGGGACAGCTTACAATGAGCAGTTCTTC	CASLGTAYNEQFF
TRBV29-1	TRBJ2-6	NA	NA	TGCAGCGTTGAAATCCAGGCGACGAGCTCTGGGGCCAACATCCTGACTTTC	CSVEIQATSSGANILTF
TRBV15	TRBJ2-1	few	TRBD1	TGTGCCACCAGCGCGTACCGGGACAGGGAAAACAATGAGCAGTTCTTC	CATSAYRDRENNEQFF
TRBV27	TRBJ2-6	few	TRBD1	TGTGCCAGCAGCACGGGACAGTTTCTCTCTGGGGCCAACGTCCTGACTTTC	CASSTGQFLSGANVLTF
TRBV9	TRBJ2-2	NA	TRBD2	TGTGCCAGCAGCGCCCCCGGACTAGCGGGAGTTGGGGAGCTGTTTTTT	CASSAPGLAGVGELFF
TRBV29-1	TRBJ2-7	NA	TRBD1	TGCAGCGTTGCGCGGGACAGGGCCTACGAGCAGTACTTC	CSVARDRAYEQYF
TRBV28	TRBJ2-5	few	NA	TGTGCCATCATGACGGTCGGTAGAGGGACCCAGTACTTC	CAIMTVGRGTQYF
TRBV29-1	TRBJ2-5	few	NA	TGCAGCGTTGAAGATACGGCAGGGGGAGGAGAGACCCAGTACTTC	CSVEDTAGGGETQYF
TRBV11-2	TRBJ2-3	few	TRBD2	TGTGCCAGCAGCCCGGGGACTAGTCTTAGGCCAGATACGCAGTATTTT	CASSPGTSLRPDTQYF
TRBV27	TRBJ1-2	few	TRBD1	TGTGCCAGCAGAAAAGACGGGACAGGAGACTATGGCTACACCTTC	CASRKDGTGDYGYTF